This TCR beta chain was recorded in a study of T cell responses to AZD1222 COVID-19 vaccine. TCRdb's copy holds only in-frame clones and misses some; the assay was immunoSEQ multiplex PCR. Here the sample spans approximately 60,000 clones, roughly 86% being singletons. The CDR3 is 17 residues long. V was cut by 0 bases and J by 4 bases, with 16 bases left in between. Per the germline V gene, CDR1 is KGHSY and CDR2 is FQNENV. The sequencing here drew on peripheral blood, taken on day 0 of AZD1222 vaccination. The clonotype comes from an adult in good health. The genes are TRBV16 and TRBJ1-5; a possible D gene is TRBD1 (5 bases). CDR3 DNA sequence: TGTGCCAGCAGCCAATCTAGGAGGGGTAGTATTAATCAGCCCCAGCATTTT. This codes for CASSQSRRGSINQPQHF.